Listed below are T cell receptor beta chains from one sample, sequenced in a study of cytomegalovirus exposure and HLA in healthy donors. Clones were sequenced by immunoSEQ multiplex PCR, and TCRdb holds only the in-frame ones, with some missing. The specimen's table records 50,000 to 80,000 clones. Specimen: PBMCs. The origin of the receptors is a woman under 30 in good health and CMV-seronegative. Both conserved end residues are part of each CDR3. Each record gives: J gene, V gene, D gene, CDR3 protein, CDR3 DNA. D genes are given only for firm matches.

>TRBJ1-5|TRBV5-6|-
CASSLEKENQPQHF
TGTGCCAGCAGCTTGGAAAAGGAGAATCAGCCCCAGCATTTT
>TRBJ1-2|TRBV11-2|TRBD1
CASSFTGDYGYTF
TGTGCCAGCAGCTTCACAGGGGACTATGGCTACACCTTC
>TRBJ2-7|TRBV6-5|-
CASRTTRGNSYEQYF
TGTGCCAGCCGTACAACCCGGGGAAACTCCTACGAGCAGTACTTC
>TRBJ1-1|TRBV5-1|-
CASIRAGGNTEAFF
TGCGCCAGCATCCGAGCGGGCGGAAACACTGAAGCTTTCTTT
>TRBJ1-1|TRBV4-1|-
CASSQPQGRNTEAFF
TGCGCCAGCAGCCAGCCACAGGGCCGGAACACTGAAGCTTTCTTT
>TRBJ2-7|TRBV5-6|-
CASSLGGGTYEQYF
TGTGCCAGCAGCTTGGGAGGGGGAACCTACGAGCAGTACTTC
>TRBJ1-1|TRBV25-1|TRBD1
CASGSTGVTEAFF
TGTGCCAGCGGCTCTACAGGGGTCACTGAAGCTTTCTTT
>TRBJ2-1|TRBV19|-
CASSSTGIPYNEQFF
TGTGCCAGTAGTTCCACCGGGATCCCCTACAATGAGCAGTTCTTC
>TRBJ1-1|TRBV19|-
CASSMGGLGMNTEAFF
TGTGCCAGTAGTATGGGGGGGCTGGGGATGAACACTGAAGCTTTCTTT
>TRBJ1-1|TRBV29-1|-
CSVEDLGTEAFF
TGCAGCGTTGAAGATCTAGGCACTGAAGCTTTCTTT
>TRBJ2-7|TRBV29-1|-
CSVEGGSEQYF
TGCAGCGTTGAGGGGGGTTCCGAGCAGTACTTC
>TRBJ1-2|TRBV5-1|-
CASSLGADYGYTF
TGCGCCAGCAGCCTGGGGGCTGACTATGGCTACACCTTC
>TRBJ2-2|TRBV25-1|-
CASSAGGGGELFF
TGTGCCAGCAGTGCCGGCGGCGGCGGGGAGCTGTTTTTT
>TRBJ1-2|TRBV5-4|TRBD1
CASSRTGNYGYTF
TGTGCCAGCAGCCGGACAGGCAACTATGGCTACACCTTC
>TRBJ1-2|TRBV7-3|-
CASSLTASGDGYTF
TGTGCCAGCAGCTTAACGGCCTCGGGGGATGGCTACACCTTC
>TRBJ2-5|TRBV4-2|TRBD2
CASSQDRTSGRLGETQYF
TGTGCCAGCAGCCAAGACCGGACTAGCGGGAGGTTGGGGGAGACCCAGTACTTC
>TRBJ2-5|TRBV7-7|TRBD2
CASSLGRLAGSQETQYF
TGTGCTAGCAGCTTAGGTAGACTAGCGGGGTCACAAGAGACCCAGTACTTC
>TRBJ2-7|TRBV5-5|-
CASSPISVYEQYF
TGTGCCAGCAGCCCCATCAGCGTTTACGAGCAGTACTTC
>TRBJ2-2|TRBV6-1|-
CASSSPIINTGELFF
TGTGCCAGCAGTTCCCCCATCATCAACACCGGGGAGCTGTTTTTT
>TRBJ1-5|TRBV18|TRBD1
CASSPPGQGRQPQHF
TGTGCCAGCTCACCACCGGGACAGGGGAGGCAGCCCCAGCATTTT
>TRBJ2-3|TRBV9|TRBD1
CASSPGTGGGLMADTQYF
TGTGCCAGCAGCCCCGGGACAGGGGGCGGGTTAATGGCAGATACGCAGTATTTT
>TRBJ2-3|TRBV5-1|-
CASSLVWWGGSDTQYF
TGCGCCAGCAGCTTGGTGTGGTGGGGGGGCTCAGATACGCAGTATTTT
>TRBJ2-7|TRBV7-9|TRBD2
CASSFLTGGDYEQYF
TGTGCCAGCAGCTTTTTAACGGGGGGGGACTACGAGCAGTACTTC
>TRBJ1-2|TRBV5-1|-
CASSLATGLDYGYTF
TGCGCCAGCAGCTTGGCTACAGGGCTAGACTATGGCTACACCTTC
>TRBJ2-7|TRBV27|TRBD2
CASSPGSRGGSKQYF
TGTGCCAGCAGCCCCGGATCGCGGGGGGGGAGTAAGCAGTACTTC
>TRBJ1-2|TRBV11-3|-
CASSLITGNYGYTF
TGTGCCAGCAGCTTAATTACCGGGAACTATGGCTACACCTTC
>TRBJ2-7|TRBV2|-
CASTGEFSYEQYF
TGTGCCAGCACAGGGGAATTTAGCTACGAGCAGTACTTC
>TRBJ1-5|TRBV6-5|-
CASSRGNQPQHF
TGTGCCAGCAGCCGGGGTAATCAGCCCCAGCATTTT
>TRBJ2-7|TRBV10-2|-
CASISSGYEQYF
TGCGCCAGCATCTCCTCCGGTTACGAGCAGTACTTC
>TRBJ2-7|TRBV14|-
CASSASTDWSYEQYF
TGTGCCAGCAGCGCTAGCACGGACTGGTCCTACGAGCAGTACTTC
>TRBJ1-6|TRBV6-1|-
CASSGRGSPLHF
TGTGCCAGCAGTGGTAGGGGGTCACCCCTCCACTTT
>TRBJ2-7|TRBV6-1|TRBD2
CASSEPVAGLVYEQYF
TGTGCCAGCAGTGAGCCAGTAGCGGGACTCGTCTACGAGCAGTACTTC
>TRBJ2-7|TRBV4-1|TRBD2
CASSFRLAESSYEQYF
TGCGCCAGCAGCTTTCGACTAGCGGAGAGCTCCTACGAGCAGTACTTC
>TRBJ1-2|TRBV7-3|TRBD1
CASSSSGGRGGYTF
TGTGCCAGCAGCTCATCAGGGGGCCGTGGAGGCTACACCTTC
>TRBJ2-3|TRBV30|TRBD2
CAWRVAGSTDTQYF
TGTGCCTGGAGAGTAGCGGGATCCACAGATACGCAGTATTTT
>TRBJ1-2|TRBV4-1|-
CASSQGVLDLGYTF
TGCGCCAGCAGCCAAGGAGTGCTAGATCTAGGCTACACCTTC
>TRBJ2-3|TRBV11-3|TRBD2
CASSSPLDPGAGGFTDTQYF
TGTGCCAGCAGCTCCCCCCTGGACCCGGGAGCGGGAGGGTTCACAGATACGCAGTATTTT
>TRBJ1-2|TRBV5-4|TRBD1
CASSLGGADYGYTF
TGTGCCAGCAGCTTAGGGGGCGCGGACTATGGCTACACCTTC
>TRBJ2-2|TRBV7-7|-
CASSFGFGTGELFF
TGTGCTAGCAGCTTCGGGTTTGGCACCGGGGAGCTGTTTTTT
>TRBJ1-5|TRBV13|-
CASSSSGMPQHF
TGTGCCAGCAGTTCATCGGGAATGCCCCAGCATTTT
>TRBJ1-3|TRBV6-5|-
CASSREKGNTIYF
TGTGCCAGCAGCCGCGAGAAAGGAAACACCATATATTTT
>TRBJ2-7|TRBV28|TRBD2
CASSLLAGGIYEQYF
TGTGCCAGCAGCCTACTAGCGGGAGGTATCTACGAGCAGTACTTC
>TRBJ1-1|TRBV2|TRBD1
CASRQGTEAFF
TGTGCCAGCAGACAGGGGACTGAAGCTTTCTTT
>TRBJ1-5|TRBV5-5|-
CASSPQGNQPQHF
TGTGCCAGCAGCCCTCAGGGGAACCAGCCCCAGCATTTT
>TRBJ1-2|TRBV11-2|-
CASSLDRSYGYTF
TGTGCCAGCAGCTTAGACAGGTCCTATGGCTACACCTTC
>TRBJ1-6|TRBV4-1|-
CASSQGTGSSYNSPLHF
TGCGCCAGCAGCCAGGGTACAGGGAGCTCCTATAATTCACCCCTCCACTTT
>TRBJ2-5|TRBV29-1|-
CSVPLGAQTETQYF
TGCAGCGTTCCTTTGGGGGCCCAGACGGAGACCCAGTACTTC
>TRBJ2-7|TRBV5-1|TRBD1
CASSPDRATWDEQYF
TGCGCCAGCAGCCCCGACAGGGCCACCTGGGACGAGCAGTACTTC
>TRBJ1-2|TRBV30|-
CAWRRGGYTF
TGTGCCTGGAGACGGGGTGGCTACACCTTC
>TRBJ1-5|TRBV13|-
CASSTSEHSNQPQHF
TGTGCCAGCAGCACGTCGGAGCATAGCAATCAGCCCCAGCATTTT
>TRBJ2-3|TRBV5-5|TRBD2
CASSLQPSGGVTDTQYF
TGTGCCAGCAGCTTGCAACCTAGCGGGGGTGTGACAGATACGCAGTATTTT
>TRBJ1-1|TRBV5-5|-
CASSPQVRGTEAFF
TGTGCCAGCAGCCCCCAGGTTCGGGGCACTGAAGCTTTCTTT